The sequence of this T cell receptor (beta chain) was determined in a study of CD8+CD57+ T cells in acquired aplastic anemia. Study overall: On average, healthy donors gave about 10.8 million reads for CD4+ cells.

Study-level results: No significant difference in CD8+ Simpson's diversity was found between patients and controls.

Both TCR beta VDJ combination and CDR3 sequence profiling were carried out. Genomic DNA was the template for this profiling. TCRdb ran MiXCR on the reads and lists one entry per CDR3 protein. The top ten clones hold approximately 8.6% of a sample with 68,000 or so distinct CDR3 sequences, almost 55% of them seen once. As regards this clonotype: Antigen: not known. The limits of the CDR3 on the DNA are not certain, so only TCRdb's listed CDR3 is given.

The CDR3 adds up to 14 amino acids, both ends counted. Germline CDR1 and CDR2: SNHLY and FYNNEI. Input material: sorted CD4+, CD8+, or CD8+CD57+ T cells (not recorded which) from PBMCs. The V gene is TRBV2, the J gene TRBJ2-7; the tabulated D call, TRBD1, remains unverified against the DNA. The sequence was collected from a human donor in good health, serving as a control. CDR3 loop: CASSSSTGSYEQYV.